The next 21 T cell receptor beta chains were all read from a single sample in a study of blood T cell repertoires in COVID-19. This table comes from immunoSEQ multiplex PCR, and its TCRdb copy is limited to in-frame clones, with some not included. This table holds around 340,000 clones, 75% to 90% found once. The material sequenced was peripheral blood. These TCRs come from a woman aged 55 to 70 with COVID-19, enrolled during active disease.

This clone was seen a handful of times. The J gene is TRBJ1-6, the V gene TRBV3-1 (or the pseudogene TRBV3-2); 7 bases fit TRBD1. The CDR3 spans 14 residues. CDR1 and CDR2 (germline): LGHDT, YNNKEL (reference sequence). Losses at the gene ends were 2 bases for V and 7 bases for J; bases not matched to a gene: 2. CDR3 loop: CASSQQTGNSPLHF. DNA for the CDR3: TGTGCCAGCAGCCAACAGACAGGGAATTCACCCCTCCACTTT.

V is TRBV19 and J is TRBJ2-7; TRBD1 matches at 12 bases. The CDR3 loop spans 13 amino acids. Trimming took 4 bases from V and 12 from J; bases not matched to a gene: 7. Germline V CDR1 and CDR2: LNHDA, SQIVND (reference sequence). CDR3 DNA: TGTGCCAGTAGTACCGGGACAGGGGGCTCTCTGTACTTC. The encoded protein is CASSTGTGGSLYF.

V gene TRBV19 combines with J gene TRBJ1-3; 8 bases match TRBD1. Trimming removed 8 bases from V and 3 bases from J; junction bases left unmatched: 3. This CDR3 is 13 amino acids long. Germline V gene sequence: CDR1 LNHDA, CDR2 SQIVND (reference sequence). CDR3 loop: CASGTGIGNTIYF. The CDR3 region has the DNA TGTGCCAGTGGGACAGGTATTGGAAACACCATATATTTT.

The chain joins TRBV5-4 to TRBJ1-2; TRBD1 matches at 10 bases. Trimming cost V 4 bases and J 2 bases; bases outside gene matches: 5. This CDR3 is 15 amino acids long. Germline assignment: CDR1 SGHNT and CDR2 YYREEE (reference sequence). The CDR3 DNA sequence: TGTGCCAGCAGCGTCCAGGGACAGGGGAACTATGGCTACACCTTC. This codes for CASSVQGQGNYGYTF.

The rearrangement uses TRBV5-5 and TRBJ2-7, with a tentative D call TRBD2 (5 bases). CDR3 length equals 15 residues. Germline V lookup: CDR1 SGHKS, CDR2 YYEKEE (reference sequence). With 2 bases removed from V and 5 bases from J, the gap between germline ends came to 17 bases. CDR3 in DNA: TGTGCCAGCAGCTTCGCCAGCCGGGGTATCAACGAGCAGTACTTC. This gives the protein CASSFASRGINEQYF.

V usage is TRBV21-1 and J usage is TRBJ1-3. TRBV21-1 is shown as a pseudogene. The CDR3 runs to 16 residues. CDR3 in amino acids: CASSSGLGCSGNTIYF. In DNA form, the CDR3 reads TGTGCCAGCAGCTCCGGACTGGGGTGCTCTGGAAACACCATATATTTT.

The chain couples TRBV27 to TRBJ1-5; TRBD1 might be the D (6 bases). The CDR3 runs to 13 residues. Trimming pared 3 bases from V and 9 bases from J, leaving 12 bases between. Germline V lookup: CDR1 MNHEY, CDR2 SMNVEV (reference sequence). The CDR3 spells CASSFGGGRPQHF. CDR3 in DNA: TGTGCCAGCAGTTTTGGGGGGGGGCGGCCCCAGCATTTT.

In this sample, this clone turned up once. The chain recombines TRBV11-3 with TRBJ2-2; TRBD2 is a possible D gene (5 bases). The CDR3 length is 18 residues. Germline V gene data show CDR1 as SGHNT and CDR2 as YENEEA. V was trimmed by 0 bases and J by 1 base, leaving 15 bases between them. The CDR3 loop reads CASSLERFGDRNTGELFF. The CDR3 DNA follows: TGTGCCAGCAGCTTAGAGAGGTTCGGGGATAGGAACACCGGGGAGCTGTTTTTT.

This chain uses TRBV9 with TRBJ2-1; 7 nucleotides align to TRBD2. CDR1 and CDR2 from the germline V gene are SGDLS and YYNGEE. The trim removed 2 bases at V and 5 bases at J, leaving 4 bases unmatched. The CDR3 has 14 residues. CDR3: CASSVSAGDNEQFF. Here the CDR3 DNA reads TGTGCCAGCAGCGTGTCGGCGGGAGACAATGAGCAGTTCTTC.

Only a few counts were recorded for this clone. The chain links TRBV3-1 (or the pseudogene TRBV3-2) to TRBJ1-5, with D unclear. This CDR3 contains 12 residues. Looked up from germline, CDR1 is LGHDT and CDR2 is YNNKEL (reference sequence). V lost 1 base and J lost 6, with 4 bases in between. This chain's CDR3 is CASSQVLQPQHF. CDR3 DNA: TGTGCCAGCAGCCAAGTTCTTCAGCCCCAGCATTTT.

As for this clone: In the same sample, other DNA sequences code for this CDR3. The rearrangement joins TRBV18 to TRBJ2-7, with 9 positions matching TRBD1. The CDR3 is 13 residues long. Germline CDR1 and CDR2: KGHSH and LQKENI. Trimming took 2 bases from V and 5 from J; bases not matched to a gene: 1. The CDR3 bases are TGTGCCAGCTCACCAAGGGACAGGGACGAGCAGTACTTC. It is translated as CASSPRDRDEQYF.

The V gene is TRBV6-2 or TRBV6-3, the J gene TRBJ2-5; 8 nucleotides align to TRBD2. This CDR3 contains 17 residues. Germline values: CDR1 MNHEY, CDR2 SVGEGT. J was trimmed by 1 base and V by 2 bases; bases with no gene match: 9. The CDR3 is CASSYPGVAGFQETQYF. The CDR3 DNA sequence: TGTGCCAGCAGTTACCCCGGGGTAGCGGGATTCCAAGAGACCCAGTACTTC.

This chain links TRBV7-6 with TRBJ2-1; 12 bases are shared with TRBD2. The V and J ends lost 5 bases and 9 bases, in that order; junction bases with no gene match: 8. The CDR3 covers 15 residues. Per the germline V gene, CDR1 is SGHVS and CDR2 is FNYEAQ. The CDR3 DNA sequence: TGTGCCAGCAGCCCACTAGCGGGGGGCCGGGGTGAGCAGTTCTTC. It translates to CASSPLAGGRGEQFF.

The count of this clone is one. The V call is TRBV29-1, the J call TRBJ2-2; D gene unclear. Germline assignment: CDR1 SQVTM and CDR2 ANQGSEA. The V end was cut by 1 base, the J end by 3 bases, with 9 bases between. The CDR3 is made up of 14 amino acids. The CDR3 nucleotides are TGCAGCGTTGAAGGGAGAAGGTACACCGGGGAGCTGTTTTTT. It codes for CSVEGRRYTGELFF.

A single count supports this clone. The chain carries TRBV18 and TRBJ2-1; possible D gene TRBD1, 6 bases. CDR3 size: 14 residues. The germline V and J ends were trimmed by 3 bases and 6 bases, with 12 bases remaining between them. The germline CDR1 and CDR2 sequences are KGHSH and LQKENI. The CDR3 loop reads CASSPRTGSNEQFF. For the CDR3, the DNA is TGTGCCAGCTCACCGCGAACAGGGTCCAATGAGCAGTTCTTC.

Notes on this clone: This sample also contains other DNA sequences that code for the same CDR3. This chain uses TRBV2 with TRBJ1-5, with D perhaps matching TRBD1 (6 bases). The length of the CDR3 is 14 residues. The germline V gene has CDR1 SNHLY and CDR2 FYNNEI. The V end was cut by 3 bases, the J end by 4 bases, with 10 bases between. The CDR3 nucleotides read TGTGCCAGCAGTGAGCAGGGGCTGAATCAGCCCCAGCATTTT. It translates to CASSEQGLNQPQHF.

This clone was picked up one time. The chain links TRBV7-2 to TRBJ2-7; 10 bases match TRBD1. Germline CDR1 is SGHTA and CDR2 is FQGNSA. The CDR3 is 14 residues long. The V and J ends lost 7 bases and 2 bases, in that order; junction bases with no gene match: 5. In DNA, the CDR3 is TGTGCCAGCACCCGGGGACAGGGGCCCTACGAGCAGTACTTC. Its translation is CASTRGQGPYEQYF.

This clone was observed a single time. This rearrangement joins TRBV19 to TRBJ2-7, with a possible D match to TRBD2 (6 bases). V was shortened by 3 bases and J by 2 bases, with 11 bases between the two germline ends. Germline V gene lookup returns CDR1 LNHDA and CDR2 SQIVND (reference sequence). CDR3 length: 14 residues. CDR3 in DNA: TGTGCCAGTAGTATTGCGGGGACCACCTACGAGCAGTACTTC. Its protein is CASSIAGTTYEQYF. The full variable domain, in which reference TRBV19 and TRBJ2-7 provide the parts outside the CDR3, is DGGITQSPKYLFRKEGQNVTLSCEQNLNHDAMYWYRQDPGQGLRLIYYSQIVNDFQKGDIAEGYSVSREKKESFPLTVTSAQKNPTAFYLCASSIAGTTYEQYFGPGTRLTVT.

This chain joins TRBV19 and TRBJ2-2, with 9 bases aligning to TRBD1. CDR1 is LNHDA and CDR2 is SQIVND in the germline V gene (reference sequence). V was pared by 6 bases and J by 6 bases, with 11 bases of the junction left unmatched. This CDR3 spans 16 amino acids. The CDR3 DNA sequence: TGTGCCAGTAGGGGGGGACAGGGAGGTCGTCCCGGGGAGCTGTTTTTT. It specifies CASRGGQGGRPGELFF.

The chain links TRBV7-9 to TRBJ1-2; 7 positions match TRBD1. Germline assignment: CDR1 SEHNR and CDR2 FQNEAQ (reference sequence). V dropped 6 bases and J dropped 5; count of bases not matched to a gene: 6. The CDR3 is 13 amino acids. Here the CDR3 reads CASSSDRSYGYTF. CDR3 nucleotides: TGTGCCAGCAGTTCGGACAGGTCGTATGGCTACACCTTC. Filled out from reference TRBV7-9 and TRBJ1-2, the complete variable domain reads DTGVSQNPRHKITKRGQNVTFRCDPISEHNRLYWYRQTLGQGPEFLTYFQNEAQLEKSRLLSDRFSAERPKGSFSTLEIQRTEQGDSAMYLCASSSDRSYGYTFGSGTRLTVV.

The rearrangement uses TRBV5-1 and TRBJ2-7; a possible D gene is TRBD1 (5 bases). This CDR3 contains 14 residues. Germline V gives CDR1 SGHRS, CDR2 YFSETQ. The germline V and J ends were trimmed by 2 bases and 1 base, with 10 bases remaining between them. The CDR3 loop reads CASSFQGESYEQYF. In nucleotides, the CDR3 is TGCGCCAGCAGCTTTCAAGGGGAATCCTACGAGCAGTACTTC.